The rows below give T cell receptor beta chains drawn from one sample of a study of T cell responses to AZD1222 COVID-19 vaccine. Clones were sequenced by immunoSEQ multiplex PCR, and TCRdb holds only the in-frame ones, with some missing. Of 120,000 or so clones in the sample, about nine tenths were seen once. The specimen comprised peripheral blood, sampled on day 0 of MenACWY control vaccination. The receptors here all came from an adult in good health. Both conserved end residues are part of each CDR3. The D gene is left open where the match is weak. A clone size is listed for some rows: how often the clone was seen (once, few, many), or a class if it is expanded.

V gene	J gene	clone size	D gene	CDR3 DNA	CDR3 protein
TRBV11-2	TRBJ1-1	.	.	TGTGCCAGCAGCTTAGATGGTCGGGGGAACACTGAAGCTTTCTTT	CASSLDGRGNTEAFF
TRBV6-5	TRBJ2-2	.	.	TGTGCCAGCAGTTATGATCTGGGGATGAACACCGGGGAGCTGTTTTTT	CASSYDLGMNTGELFF
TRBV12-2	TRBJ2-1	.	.	TGTGCAAGTCGCCGCATTGAGCGGGGTGGGGATAATAGACTAGCGGGATACAATGAGCAGTTCTTC	CASRRIERGGDNRLAGYNEQFF
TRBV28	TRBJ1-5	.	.	TGTGCCAGCAGTTTCTACCCAGGTGCCCTTCAGCCCCAGCATTTT	CASSFYPGALQPQHF
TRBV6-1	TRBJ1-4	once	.	TGTGCCAGTTCACCCGGGGACGCAAGAAATGAAAAACTGTTTTTT	CASSPGDARNEKLFF
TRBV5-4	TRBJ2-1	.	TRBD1	TGTGCCAGCAGCCCGACGACAGGGGTATTCCTCAATGAGCAGTTCTTC	CASSPTTGVFLNEQFF
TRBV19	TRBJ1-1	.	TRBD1	TGTGCCAGTACCCCCCGGGGCTTAGGGGGCGCAACCCTCCAGACAGCTTTCTTT	CASTPRGLGGATLQTAFF
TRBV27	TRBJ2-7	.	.	TGTGCCAGCAGTAAGGGAGGGGGATTTACCTACGAGCAGTACTTC	CASSKGGGFTYEQYF
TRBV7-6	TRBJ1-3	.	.	TGTGCCAGCAGCGCCCGAGGGGGGGCCGGAAACACCATATATTTT	CASSARGGAGNTIYF
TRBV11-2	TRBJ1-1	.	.	TGTGCCAGCAGCCACAATGGGAGAAGCACTGAAGCTTTCTTT	CASSHNGRSTEAFF
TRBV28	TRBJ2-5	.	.	TGTGCCAGCAGTACCATCCGGTCTACAGGGCTTGAGACCCAGTACTTC	CASSTIRSTGLETQYF
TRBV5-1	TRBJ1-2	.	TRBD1	TGCGCCAGCAGCTTGTTGGGGGACAGGGCAGACTATGGCTACACCTTC	CASSLLGDRADYGYTF
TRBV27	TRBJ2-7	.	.	TGTGCCAGCAGCCACGGGGGACGAACCTACGAGCAGTACTTC	CASSHGGRTYEQYF
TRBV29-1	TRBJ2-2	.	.	TGCAGCGTGAGGGAGGGGGGCACCGGGGAGCTGTTTTTT	CSVREGGTGELFF
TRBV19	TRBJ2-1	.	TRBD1	TGTGCCAGTAGTCACCCTGGACAGGTGCTGTTTGAGCAGTTCTTC	CASSHPGQVLFEQFF
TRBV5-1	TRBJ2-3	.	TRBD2	TGCGCCAGCAGCCCCGGGACTAGCGGGCTAAGCACAGATACGCAGTATTTT	CASSPGTSGLSTDTQYF